The present entry profiles one T cell receptor (beta chain) with its context. The target antigen is unknown. This sample is part of a study of T cell responses to AZD1222 COVID-19 vaccine. Study-wide findings and caveats: All repertoire sampling was performed exclusively after the peak T cell response.

With 6 bases clipped from V and 5 bases from J, the junction kept 5 bases outside the gene matches. The germline CDR1 and CDR2 sequences are WNHNN and SYGVQD (reference sequence). The CDR3 has 13 amino acids. The repertoire was sequenced with immunoSEQ multiplex PCR; TCRdb's copy has only in-frame clones and lacks some. The sample holds fewer than 200,000 clones, roughly nine tenths seen once. The chain recombines TRBV10-1 with TRBJ2-7, with 9 bases aligning to TRBD2. The sequence came from an adult in good health. The sequencing used peripheral blood, collected on day 0 of AZD1222 vaccination. DNA of the CDR3: TGCGCCAGCAGAGAGGGACTAGCCGACGAGCAGTACTTC. Translating gives CASREGLADEQYF.